Listed here are 13 T cell receptor beta chains from one sample, sequenced in a study of T cell responses to AZD1222 COVID-19 vaccine. TCRdb's table, derived via immunoSEQ multiplex PCR, lists solely in-frame clones and lacks some. Of 200,000 or so clones in the sample, approximately 93% were seen once. The sequencing used peripheral blood, collected 28 days after the second AZD1222 dose. These receptors were taken from an adult who received the AZD1222 COVID-19 vaccine.

J is TRBJ1-2 and V is TRBV3-1 (or the pseudogene TRBV3-2); maybe TRBD1 (5 bases). This CDR3 is 16 amino acids long. The germline CDR1 and CDR2 sequences are LGHDT and YNNKEL (reference sequence). The V end was cut by 2 bases, the J end by 8 bases, with 21 bases between. CDR3 residues: CASSQTVRDRIWGYTF. The CDR3 DNA reads TGTGCCAGCAGCCAAACTGTTCGGGACCGTATATGGGGCTACACCTTC.

V gene TRBV18 combines with J gene TRBJ1-5, with a weak D call TRBD1 (5 bases). Trimming removed 6 bases from V and 8 bases from J, with 20 bases in between. This CDR3 has 15 amino acids. The V gene's germline CDR1 is KGHSH and CDR2 LQKENI. Here the CDR3 reads CASSPNDSKGKPQHF. The CDR3 DNA reads TGTGCCAGCTCCCCAAACGACAGCAAGGGGAAGCCCCAGCATTTT.

This chain's CDR3 is CASSLQLAGGYEQYF. CDR3 nucleotide sequence: TGCGCCAGCAGCTTGCAACTAGCGGGGGGTTACGAGCAGTACTTC. This chain joins TRBV5-1 and TRBJ2-7; 12 bases map to TRBD2. The CDR3 contains 15 residues. V shed 1 base and J 4 bases; nucleotides not matched to a gene: 3. The germline gives CDR1 SGHRS, CDR2 YFSETQ.

This chain joins TRBV6-6 and TRBJ1-5; D may be TRBD1 (5 bases). Germline lookup yields CDR1 MNHNY and CDR2 SVGAGI (reference sequence). V was shortened by 6 bases and J by 2 bases, with 20 bases between the two germline ends. This CDR3 spans 17 amino acids. The CDR3 bases are TGTGCCAGCAGCCGAAACGTAATGGGGGGGGGCAATCAGCCCCAGCATTTT. This translates into CASSRNVMGGGNQPQHF.

The chain couples TRBV2 to TRBJ2-2; tentative D call: TRBD2 (5 bases). V lost 6 bases and J 0 bases, leaving 11 bases between the germline ends. The length of the CDR3 is 15 residues. Germline CDR1 and CDR2: SNHLY and FYNNEI. This CDR3 reads CASSLLSANTGELFF. CDR3 nucleotides: TGTGCCAGCAGCCTTCTTAGCGCGAACACCGGGGAGCTGTTTTTT.

The chain carries TRBV11-2 and TRBJ1-1, with 7 nucleotides matching TRBD1. The germline gives CDR1 SGHAT, CDR2 FQNNGV. The CDR3 loop spans 15 amino acids. Trimming removed 7 bases from V and 1 base from J; junction bases left unmatched: 9. CDR3 nucleotide sequence: TGTGCCAGCACCCAGGACGGGACAGCGAACACTGAAGCTTTCTTT. Translation: CASTQDGTANTEAFF.

This clone was recorded once. V usage is TRBV13 and J usage is TRBJ2-1, with 7 bases aligning to TRBD1. V gave up 5 bases and J gave up 4 bases; unmatched junction bases: 8. The germline V gene has CDR1 PRHDT and CDR2 FYEKMQ (reference sequence). The CDR3 spans 15 residues. CDR3 in DNA: TGTGCCAGCAGCCCCCGGGACAGATATTACAATGAGCAGTTCTTC. It encodes CASSPRDRYYNEQFF.

The chain carries TRBV5-6 and TRBJ2-3, with 7 positions matching TRBD1. With 4 bases clipped from V and 3 bases from J, the junction kept 5 bases outside the gene matches. The CDR3 has 14 amino acids. In germline, CDR1 is SGHDT, CDR2 YYEEEE. CDR3 coding DNA: TGTGCCAGCAGCCCGACAGGGCCTACAGATACGCAGTATTTT. It specifies CASSPTGPTDTQYF.

This clone occurred once. This chain uses TRBV30 with TRBJ2-7, with D tentatively TRBD2 (6 bases). The ends were cut back, 5 bases at V and 2 bases at J, with 10 bases in the middle. Germline CDR1 reads GTSNPN; CDR2 reads SVGIG (reference sequence). CDR3 length: 12 amino acids. DNA for the CDR3: TGTGCCTGGGGTGGAGGGGCCTACGAGCAGTACTTC. As protein: CAWGGGAYEQYF.

The chain carries TRBV19 and TRBJ1-5; TRBD1 agrees at 9 bases. The germline gives CDR1 LNHDA, CDR2 SQIVND (reference sequence). The CDR3 sequence is 16 residues long. The V and J ends lost 5 bases and 3 bases, in that order; junction bases with no gene match: 8. CDR3 in DNA: TGTGCCAGTAGTCCGAGAAACAGGGGGCACAATCAGCCCCAGCATTTT. This translates into CASSPRNRGHNQPQHF.

The rearrangement joins TRBV12-5 to TRBJ1-1, with 8 bases lining up with TRBD1. The germline gives CDR1 LGHNT, CDR2 FRNRAP. V shed 8 bases, J shed 1 base, and the junction held 6 bases outside the gene matches. The CDR3 contains 14 residues. CDR3 sequence (DNA): TGTGCTAGTTCGGGGGGGACAGGGAACACTGAAGCTTTCTTT. This codes for CASSGGTGNTEAFF.

The count of this clone is one. V and J are TRBV7-9 and TRBJ1-1; the D is unclear. The CDR3 extends over 10 amino acids. V was shortened by 2 bases and J by 10 bases, with 5 bases between the two germline ends. CDR1 and CDR2 from the germline V gene are SEHNR and FQNEAQ (reference sequence). CDR3 bases: TGTGCCAGCAGCTTATGGCTAGCTTTCTTT. Its translation is CASSLWLAFF.

The chain carries TRBV10-3 and TRBJ1-3; D might be TRBD1 (6 bases). This CDR3 spans 14 amino acids. Trimming took off 6 bases at V and 1 base at J, with 10 bases between the two ends. The germline V gene has CDR1 ENHRY and CDR2 SYGVKD. The CDR3 region has the DNA TGTGCCATCAGAGGGGGGGCATCTGGAAACACCATATATTTT. Amino acid sequence: CAIRGGASGNTIYF.